What follows are 12 T cell receptor beta chains derived from one specimen sequenced in a study of CD8 T cells in ankylosing spondylitis. No antigen has been identified for these receptors. Study results and caveats: Eight highly homologous variants made up a TCR beta motif, and this motif appeared characteristic of ankylosing spondylitis blood.

MiXCR, run by TCRdb on the 5' RACE reads, gives a single entry per CDR3 protein. The data show around 440,000 distinct CDR3 sequences, 15% to 20% seen once. Sequencing was carried out using blood, either unsorted or a sorted T cell fraction (not recorded which). All receptors derive from a male donor with ankylosing spondylitis.

This clonotype was observed at least ten times. The V gene is TRBV4-2, the J gene TRBJ2-7; 8 nucleotides match TRBD1. CDR3 length: 15 amino acids. V lost 1 base, J lost 3 bases, and 5 bases stayed unmatched. Germline V gene lookup returns CDR1 LGHNA and CDR2 YNFKEQ. In DNA form, the CDR3 reads TGTGCCAGCAGCCAAGTAGGGACAGGTTACTACGAGCAGTACTTC. The encoded protein is CASSQVGTGYYEQYF.

The V and J genes are TRBV6-2 or TRBV6-3 and TRBJ2-1; no reliable D call. V was pared by 2 bases and J by 3 bases, with 8 bases between. Germline V gene lookup returns CDR1 MNHEY and CDR2 SVGEGT. The CDR3 length is 14 residues. DNA of the CDR3: TGTGCCAGCAGTTACGCCGCGGTCTACAATGAGCAGTTCTTC. It yields the protein CASSYAAVYNEQFF.

The chain employs TRBV7-2 and TRBJ2-3; 11 bases are shared with TRBD2. J was trimmed by 9 bases and V by 4 bases; bases with no gene match: 15. Germline V CDR1 and CDR2: SGHTA, FQGNSA. This CDR3 region has 17 residues. The CDR3 region is CASSSSRAGTSGRTQYF. The DNA of the CDR3 is TGTGCCAGCAGCTCCAGTCGAGCCGGGACTAGCGGTAGAACGCAGTATTTT.

This clonotype has more than one count but fewer than ten. The gene calls are TRBV28 and TRBJ2-2, with 12 bases aligning to TRBD2. V dropped 4 bases and J dropped 6; count of bases not matched to a gene: 3. Germline V gene lookup returns CDR1 MDHEN and CDR2 SYDVKM. The CDR3 runs to 15 residues. The CDR3 DNA follows: TGTGCCAGCAGTTCTAGCGGGAGGGCCCCCGGGGAGCTGTTTTTT. This gives the protein CASSSSGRAPGELFF.

This clonotype has a count of ten or more. The genes are TRBV6-2 or TRBV6-3 and TRBJ2-5; D could derive from TRBD1 or TRBD2 (5 bases each). The germline V gene has CDR1 MNHEY and CDR2 SVGEGT. Trimming pared 6 bases from V and 5 bases from J, leaving 10 bases between. CDR3 length: 12 residues. The CDR3, as DNA: TGTGCCAGCAGCCGGGACCGGGAGACCCAGTACTTC. Translated, it gives CASSRDRETQYF.

V and J are TRBV9 and TRBJ2-1, with 9 bases lining up with TRBD2. Germline CDR1 reads SGDLS; CDR2 reads YYNGEE. With 3 bases clipped from V and 1 base from J, the junction kept 11 bases outside the gene matches. The CDR3 contains 18 residues. The CDR3 nucleotides read TGTGCCAGCAGCGCATGGACTAGCGAGTTGGGGTCCTACAATGAGCAGTTCTTC. Encoded protein: CASSAWTSELGSYNEQFF.

This clonotype has more than one count but fewer than ten. V usage is TRBV9 and J usage is TRBJ1-1, with D hard to call. The germline V and J ends were trimmed by 0 bases and 5 bases, with 14 bases remaining between them. Germline-derived CDR1 and CDR2 are SGDLS and YYNGEE. The CDR3 is 15 residues long. CDR3 bases: TGTGCCAGCAGCGTAGTCGTCGGGTCTTGGACTGAAGCTTTCTTT. This codes for CASSVVVGSWTEAFF.

A few counts support this clonotype. This rearrangement joins TRBV18 to TRBJ2-3, with D uncertain. This CDR3 comprises 18 residues. The V end was cut by 0 bases, the J end by 0 bases, with 16 bases between. Germline CDR1 KGHSH, CDR2 LQKENI. CDR3: CASSPPLFQYYSTDTQYF. In nucleotides, the CDR3 is TGTGCCAGCTCACCACCGTTGTTCCAGTACTATAGCACAGATACGCAGTATTTT.

This clonotype was counted between two and nine times. The chain has TRBV4-1 and TRBJ1-3; D gene uncertain. With 0 bases removed from V and 4 bases from J, the gap between germline ends came to 13 bases. Germline values: CDR1 MGHRA, CDR2 YSYEKL. The length of the CDR3 is 16 residues. The CDR3 coding sequence is TGCGCCAGCAGCCAAGATGACTGGAGCTCCGGAAACACCATATATTTT. Translating gives CASSQDDWSSGNTIYF.

The chain has TRBV15 and TRBJ2-3; no firm D call. V was trimmed by 5 bases and J by 0 bases, leaving 15 bases between them. The CDR3 extends over 16 amino acids. From germline, CDR1 is LNHNV and CDR2 YYDKDF (reference sequence). Written as DNA, the CDR3 is TGTGCCACCAGCCAACCCTCAAAACTTAGCACAGATACGCAGTATTTT. Protein: CATSQPSKLSTDTQYF.

The V gene is TRBV7-2, the J gene TRBJ2-7; possible D gene TRBD2, 6 bases. The CDR3 consists of 15 residues. V was trimmed by 5 bases and J by 7 bases, leaving 21 bases between them. Per germline, CDR1 SGHTA and CDR2 FQGNSA. The CDR3 loop is CASSPVAGGPKEQYF. DNA for the CDR3: TGTGCCAGCAGCCCTGTAGCTGGAGGGCCGAAAGAGCAGTACTTC.

This clonotype was counted a few times. The J gene is TRBJ2-5, the V gene TRBV5-1, with D possibly TRBD1 on 5 matching bases. V shed 3 bases and J shed 3 bases, with 21 bases lying between them. CDR1 and CDR2 (germline): SGHRS, YFSETQ. The CDR3 contains 17 residues. The CDR3 coding sequence is TGCGCCAGCAGCTCGGGTCGCGGACAAGGATCAAAAGAGACCCAGTACTTC. Translated, it gives CASSSGRGQGSKETQYF.